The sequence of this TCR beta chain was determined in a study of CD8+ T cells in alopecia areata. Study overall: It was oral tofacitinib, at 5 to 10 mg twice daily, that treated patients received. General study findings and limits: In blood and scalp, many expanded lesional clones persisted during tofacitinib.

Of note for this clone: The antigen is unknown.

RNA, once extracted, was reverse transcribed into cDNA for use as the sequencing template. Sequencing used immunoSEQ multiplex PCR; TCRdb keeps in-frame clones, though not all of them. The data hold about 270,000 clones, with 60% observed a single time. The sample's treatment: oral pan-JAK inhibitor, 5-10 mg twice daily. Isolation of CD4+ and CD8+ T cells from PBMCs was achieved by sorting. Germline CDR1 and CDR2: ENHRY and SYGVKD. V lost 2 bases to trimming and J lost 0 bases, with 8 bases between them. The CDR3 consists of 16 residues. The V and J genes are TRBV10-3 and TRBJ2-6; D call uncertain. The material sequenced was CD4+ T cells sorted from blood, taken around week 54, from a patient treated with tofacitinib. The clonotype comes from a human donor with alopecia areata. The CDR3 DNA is TGTGCCATCAGTGAGCTTGCAGGCTCTGGGGCCAACGTCCTGACTTTC. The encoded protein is CAISELAGSGANVLTF.